These 22 T cell receptor beta chains were sequenced from one sample in a study of technical replicates of blood from a handful of donors. Generated by immunoSEQ multiplex PCR, the TCRdb table keeps only in-frame clones and is missing some. Here the sample spans about 59,000 clones, 90% to 95% being singletons. Sequences were obtained from PBMCs. These receptors all stem from a human donor in good health. Some clones in this sample may be carry-over from other donors' samples.

The V call is TRBV5-6, the J call TRBJ1-1; D gene unclear. Trimming took 3 bases from V and 1 from J, leaving 4 bases between them. Germline V CDR1 and CDR2: SGHDT, YYEEEE. The CDR3 is made up of 12 amino acids. The CDR3 coding sequence is TGTGCCAGCAGCTCGGGGAACACTGAAGCTTTCTTT. Translating gives CASSSGNTEAFF.

The table lists this clone with a count of one. The rearrangement uses TRBV19 and TRBJ1-2; D might be TRBD1 (6 bases). Trimming stripped 2 bases from V and 2 bases from J, with 6 bases between. The CDR3 contains 13 residues. Per germline, CDR1 LNHDA and CDR2 SQIVND (reference sequence). In DNA form, the CDR3 reads TGTGCCAGTAGTATACAGGGGAACTATGGCTACACCTTC. This gives the protein CASSIQGNYGYTF.

The chain carries TRBV14 and TRBJ2-1; 12 bases map to TRBD2. V lost 6 bases and J lost 9; bases outside the gene matches: 9. Germline CDR1 and CDR2: SGHDN and FVKESK. CDR3 length equals 15 residues. CDR3 coding DNA: TGTGCCAGCAGTCAACTAGCGGGGGGACAGAGTGAGCAGTTCTTC. It encodes CASSQLAGGQSEQFF.

This chain connects TRBV10-3 to TRBJ1-1; a possible D gene is TRBD1 (5 bases). The CDR3 runs 15 residues. V lost 3 bases to trimming and J lost 2 bases, with 13 bases between them. Germline lookup yields CDR1 ENHRY and CDR2 SYGVKD. CDR3 in DNA: TGTGCCATCAGTGAAACCCAAGGGGTTAACACTGAAGCTTTCTTT. Protein sequence: CAISETQGVNTEAFF.

The CDR3 DNA follows: TGCAGCGTTGATGCTCTCGGCGAGCAGTACTTC. This codes for CSVDALGEQYF. The genes are TRBV29-1 and TRBJ2-7; D not resolved. In germline, CDR1 is SQVTM, CDR2 ANQGSEA. This CDR3 is built from 11 residues. V lost 3 bases and J lost 6, with 9 bases in between.

This clone occurred a few times. The rearrangement joins TRBV27 to TRBJ1-1; TRBD1 matches 7 bases. Germline V gives CDR1 MNHEY, CDR2 SMNVEV (reference sequence). This CDR3 is 13 amino acids long. V shed 3 bases, J shed 9 bases, and the junction held 7 bases outside the gene matches. The CDR3 bases are TGTGCCAGCAGTTTCCGAACAGGGGAGAAAGCTTTCTTT. Protein: CASSFRTGEKAFF.

The chain is built from TRBV30 and TRBJ1-2; D ambiguous. Looked up from germline, CDR1 is GTSNPN and CDR2 is SVGIG (reference sequence). The CDR3 has 11 amino acids. Trimming shortened V by 3 bases and J by 8 bases, and 10 bases separated the two germline ends. CDR3: CAWSSLGGYTF. The CDR3, as DNA: TGTGCCTGGAGCTCCCTCGGGGGCTACACCTTC.

The chain uses TRBV5-1 and TRBJ2-5; 12 nucleotides match TRBD2. Germline V gives CDR1 SGHRS, CDR2 YFSETQ. After removal of 0 bases from V and 0 bases from J, the junction contained 6 bases not matched to a gene. This CDR3 spans 18 amino acids. The CDR3 loop reads CASSLGLAGARYQETQYF. The CDR3 DNA reads TGCGCCAGCAGCTTGGGACTAGCGGGGGCCAGGTACCAAGAGACCCAGTACTTC.

V and J are TRBV4-1 and TRBJ2-3, with a weak D call TRBD2 (5 bases). Trimming took 0 bases from V and 5 from J, leaving 12 bases between them. This CDR3 is built from 15 residues. CDR1 MGHRA and CDR2 YSYEKL come from the germline V gene. CDR3 sequence: CASSQDIWRVDTQYF. CDR3 nucleotides: TGCGCCAGCAGCCAAGACATCTGGCGGGTAGATACGCAGTATTTT.

V and J are TRBV9 and TRBJ2-7, with D tentatively TRBD2 (5 bases). The CDR3 sequence is 15 residues long. Trimming left V 0 bases short and J 4 bases short, with 14 bases between. Germline-derived CDR1 and CDR2 are SGDLS and YYNGEE. In DNA, the CDR3 is TGTGCCAGCAGCGTAGATTCGGGATCAGGTTACGAGCAGTACTTC. This translates into CASSVDSGSGYEQYF.

The chain uses TRBV6-5 and TRBJ2-7; 11 positions match TRBD2. From germline, CDR1 is MNHEY and CDR2 SVGAGI. The V and J ends lost 2 bases and 2 bases, in that order; junction bases with no gene match: 5. The CDR3 covers 16 residues. For the CDR3, the DNA is TGTGCCAGCAGTTACGTACTAGCGGGGGTGGCCTACGAGCAGTACTTC. Translation: CASSYVLAGVAYEQYF.

This chain connects TRBV5-6 to TRBJ1-5; no definite D call. V dropped 1 base and J dropped 1 base, with 9 bases sitting between them. The CDR3 length is 15 residues. Germline V lookup: CDR1 SGHDT, CDR2 YYEEEE. The CDR3, as DNA: TGTGCCAGCAGCTTGCGGCAGACAAGCAATCAGCCCCAGCATTTT. Protein sequence: CASSLRQTSNQPQHF.

This chain connects TRBV4-1 to TRBJ2-5; 8 bases match TRBD2. The germline gives CDR1 MGHRA, CDR2 YSYEKL. This CDR3 has 15 amino acids. The V segment lost 5 bases and the J segment 2 bases; nucleotides outside the gene matches: 7. The CDR3 DNA reads TGCGCCAGCAGCTTTCCTAGCGGGCTACAAGAGACCCAGTACTTC. Protein product: CASSFPSGLQETQYF.

J is TRBJ2-1 and V is TRBV27; 9 bases match TRBD1. The V gene end was trimmed by 5 bases and the J gene end by 15 bases; junction bases not matched to a gene: 8. The CDR3 is 12 residues long. Germline lookup yields CDR1 MNHEY and CDR2 SMNVEV (reference sequence). DNA for the CDR3: TGTGCCAGCAGTACTACAGGGGGCCCCGGGTTCTTC. As protein: CASSTTGGPGFF.

V and J are TRBV5-1 and TRBJ2-7; 11 bases match TRBD2. There are 16 residues in the CDR3. J lost 4 bases, V lost 0 bases, and 6 bases had no gene match. Germline V lookup: CDR1 SGHRS, CDR2 YFSETQ. The CDR3 reads CASSLEPTSGSYEQYF. CDR3 DNA: TGCGCCAGCAGCTTGGAGCCCACTAGCGGGAGTTACGAGCAGTACTTC.

The genes are TRBV2 and TRBJ1-2; possibly TRBD1 for D (6 bases). The length of the CDR3 is 16 residues. Germline V gene lookup returns CDR1 SNHLY and CDR2 FYNNEI. V lost 5 bases and J 2 bases, leaving 18 bases between the germline ends. DNA of the CDR3: TGTGCCAGCAGTTACAGGGTCCAACCCGGCAACTATGGCTACACCTTC. Translated, it gives CASSYRVQPGNYGYTF.

The V and J genes are TRBV12-5 and TRBJ2-7; 11 bases match TRBD2. Per the germline V gene, CDR1 is LGHNT and CDR2 is FRNRAP. CDR3 length: 15 residues. Trimming took 5 bases from V and 3 from J; bases not matched to a gene: 6. This chain's CDR3 is CASGPRLAGHYEQYF. For the CDR3, the DNA is TGTGCTAGTGGTCCGCGACTAGCGGGACACTACGAGCAGTACTTC.

V and J are TRBV6-5 and TRBJ2-1, with 10 bases identical to TRBD2. This CDR3 is 14 amino acids long. From germline, CDR1 is MNHEY and CDR2 SVGAGI. The V gene end was trimmed by 4 bases and the J gene end by 8 bases; junction bases not matched to a gene: 5. The CDR3 loop is CASSSSGSSYEQFF. CDR3 bases: TGTGCCAGCAGTTCTAGCGGGAGTTCCTATGAGCAGTTCTTC.

The chain uses TRBV18 and TRBJ1-1, with D unclear. Germline V lookup: CDR1 KGHSH, CDR2 LQKENI. The CDR3 is made up of 14 amino acids. V lost 0 bases and J 3 bases, leaving 8 bases between the germline ends. In DNA, the CDR3 is TGTGCCAGCTCACCACCGTATTTGTACACTGAAGCTTTCTTT. It encodes CASSPPYLYTEAFF.

The chain links TRBV6-1 to TRBJ1-6; D not resolved. CDR3 length: 14 residues. Trimming took 0 bases from V and 4 from J, leaving 4 bases between them. Germline V gives CDR1 MNHNS, CDR2 SASEGT. CDR3 sequence reads: CASSEASYNSPLHF. CDR3 bases: TGTGCCAGCAGTGAAGCTTCTTATAATTCACCCCTCCACTTT.

This clone was seen just once. The rearrangement links TRBV27 to TRBJ1-4; 8 bases agree with TRBD1. This CDR3 comprises 16 residues. V shed 3 bases, J shed 8 bases, and the junction held 11 bases outside the gene matches. Germline V gene lookup returns CDR1 MNHEY and CDR2 SMNVEV (reference sequence). This CDR3 reads CASSFSYRTGYEKLFF. The CDR3 DNA is TGTGCCAGCAGTTTTTCGTATAGGACAGGGTACGAAAAACTGTTTTTT.

The chain combines TRBV20-1 with TRBJ1-1; D may be TRBD1 (6 bases). The CDR3 has 11 residues. The V end lost 5 bases, the J end lost 8 bases, and 12 bases lay between the germline ends. Germline loops: CDR1 DFQATT, CDR2 SNEGSKA (reference sequence). The CDR3 sequence is CSAGRTEEAFF. CDR3 nucleotide sequence: TGCAGTGCTGGTAGGACAGAGGAAGCTTTCTTT.